Ten or more counts support the clone carrying this T cell receptor beta chain. The sample is drawn from a study of identical twins. CDR1 is SGDLS and CDR2 is YYNGEE in the germline V gene. Germline trimming cut 0 bases from V and 3 bases from J; bases unmatched to any gene: 3. The CDR3 totals 14 residues. In TCRdb, the 5' RACE reads were re-called with MiXCR into one record per CDR3 protein. This sample has around 690,000 distinct CDR3 sequences, with 21% found just once. With no exceptions, donors were healthy Caucasians. These data also formed part of another study, on T cells expressing NK-cell markers.

Sequences were obtained from PBMCs. This receptor was taken from a young woman in good health. The chain combines TRBV9 with TRBJ2-7, with 7 bases identical to TRBD1. CDR3 bases: TGTGCCAGCAGCGTAGACCCAGGGGGCTACGAGCAGTACTTC. This codes for CASSVDPGGYEQYF. Together with reference TRBV9 and TRBJ2-7, the CDR3 gives the full variable domain: DSGVTQTPKHLITATGQRVTLRCSPRSGDLSVYWYQQSLDQGLQFLIQYYNGEERAKGNILERFSAQQFPDLHSELNLSSLELGDSALYFCASSVDPGGYEQYFGPGTRLTVT.